This T cell receptor beta chain was sequenced during a study of siplizumab effects on memory and regulatory T cells. Remarks on this clone: Antigen: not known.

The study assayed about 10^5 TCR templates per sample. The method was immunoSEQ multiplex PCR; TCRdb's version includes in-frame clones alone and lacks a portion of them. This repertoire shows 65,000 to 85,000 clones, 93% found once; its top ten account for approximately 5.3%. The germline V gene encodes CDR1 MNHEY and CDR2 SVGAGI. V dropped 0 bases and J dropped 8 bases, with 13 bases sitting between them. CDR3 length equals 15 residues. Regarding the study as a whole: Fewer alloreactive sequences mapped to unstimulated CD4+ memory cells under siplizumab.

The source is a human donor in good health. Sequenced: CD8+ T cells sorted from blood. The chain recombines TRBV6-5 with TRBJ2-2; possible D gene TRBD2, 7 bases. The CDR3 nucleotides read TGTGCCAGCAGTTACTCTCCGGGGGGCAAGGGGGAGCTGTTTTTT. Translating gives CASSYSPGGKGELFF.